The clone carrying this T cell receptor (beta chain) showed up just a few times. This entry belongs to a study of long-term antiretroviral therapy in people with HIV. CDR1 and CDR2 from the germline V gene are SEHNR and FQNEAQ (reference sequence). The CDR3 consists of 17 residues. Trimming took 7 bases from V and 5 from J; bases not matched to a gene: 19. Survey level was the resolution at which the v3.0 immunoSEQ assay ran. TCRdb's table, derived via immunoSEQ multiplex PCR, lists solely in-frame clones and lacks some. The data show tens of thousands of clones, 65% to 90% seen once. The material sequenced was unsorted PBMCs, taken 3 years after starting antiretroviral therapy. The V gene is TRBV7-9, the J gene TRBJ2-7; the match to TRBD2 covers 8 bases. The TCR sequence derives from a man over 45 with HIV. The CDR3 loop reads CASTSSIAGPRVDEQYF. In nucleotides, the CDR3 is TGTGCCAGCACCTCAAGTATAGCGGGGCCCCGAGTGGACGAGCAGTACTTC. The entire variable domain, with the rest obtained from reference TRBV7-9 and TRBJ2-7, is as follows: DTGVSQNPRHKITKRGQNVTFRCDPISEHNRLYWYRQTLGQGPEFLTYFQNEAQLEKSRLLSDRFSAERPKGSFSTLEIQRTEQGDSAMYLCASTSSIAGPRVDEQYFGPGTRLTVT.